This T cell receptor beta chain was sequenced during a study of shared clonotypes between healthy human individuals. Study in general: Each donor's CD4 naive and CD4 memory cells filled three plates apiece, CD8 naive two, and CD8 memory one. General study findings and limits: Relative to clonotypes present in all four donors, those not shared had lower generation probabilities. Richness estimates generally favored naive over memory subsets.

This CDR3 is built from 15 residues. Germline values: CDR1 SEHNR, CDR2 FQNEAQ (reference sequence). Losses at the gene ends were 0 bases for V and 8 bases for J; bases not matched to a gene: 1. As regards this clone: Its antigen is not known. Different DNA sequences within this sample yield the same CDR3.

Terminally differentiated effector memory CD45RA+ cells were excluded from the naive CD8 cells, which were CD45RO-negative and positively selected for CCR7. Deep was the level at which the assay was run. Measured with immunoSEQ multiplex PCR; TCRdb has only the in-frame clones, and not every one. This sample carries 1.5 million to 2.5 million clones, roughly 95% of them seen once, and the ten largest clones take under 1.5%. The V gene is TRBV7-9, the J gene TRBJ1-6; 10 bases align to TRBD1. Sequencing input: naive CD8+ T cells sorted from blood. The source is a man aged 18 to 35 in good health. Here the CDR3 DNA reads TGTGCCAGCAGCTTAGCCGGGACAGGGGATTCACCCCTCCACTTT. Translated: CASSLAGTGDSPLHF. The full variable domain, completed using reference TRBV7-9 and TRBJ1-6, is DTGVSQNPRHKITKRGQNVTFRCDPISEHNRLYWYRQTLGQGPEFLTYFQNEAQLEKSRLLSDRFSAERPKGSFSTLEIQRTEQGDSAMYLCASSLAGTGDSPLHFGNGTRLTVT.